This T cell receptor (beta chain) was captured in a study of CD8+CD57+ T cells in acquired aplastic anemia. On the study more broadly: Sorted CD4+ and CD8+ cells gave a mean 3.2 ug DNA, range roughly 0.19 to 27.4 ug.

Genomic DNA provided the template from which TCR beta VDJ and CDR3 profiles were obtained. From the reads, TCRdb called clonotypes with MiXCR, one entry per CDR3 protein. This sample yields 150,000 to 200,000 distinct CDR3 sequences, of which over 60% are seen a single time; under 60% belongs to the top ten. The sample holds a few counts of this clonotype. Its cognate antigen is unknown. General study points: Both patients and controls carried the same twenty-nine CD8+ CDR3 sequences.

The material sequenced was sorted CD4+, CD8+, or CD8+CD57+ T cells (not recorded which) from PBMCs. The receptor's source is a human donor with severe aplastic anemia or a healthy control (not recorded which).

The CDR3 DNA is TGTGCCAGCAGCTCCCGGCCGGGTGGCTACACCTTC. Amino acid sequence: CASSSRPGGYTF. The rearrangement joins TRBV7-9 to TRBJ1-2; no definite D call. V was clipped by 4 bases and J by 7 bases, with 10 bases between them. Germline lookup yields CDR1 SEHNR and CDR2 FQNEAQ (reference sequence). The CDR3 is 12 residues long.